This is a list of T cell receptor beta chains from one sample in a study of blood T cell repertoires in COVID-19. The method was immunoSEQ multiplex PCR; TCRdb's version includes in-frame clones alone and lacks a portion of them. Of fewer than 300,000 clones listed, nearly 90% are singletons. Specimen: peripheral blood. These receptors were taken from a woman in her twenties or thirties with acute or convalescent COVID-19. Each CDR3 is given with its conserved first and last residue. The D gene is left open where the match is weak. Clone size, where shown, is once, few, many, or a class for clones that have expanded.

TRBD1	TRBV19	TRBJ1-5	-	CASSTRQGVPHSNQPQHF	TGTGCCAGTAGTACCAGACAGGGGGTCCCCCATAGCAATCAGCCCCAGCATTTT
-	TRBV6-6	TRBJ2-3	-	CASSYPRSDTDTQYF	TGTGCCAGCAGTTACCCCCGGAGTGACACAGATACGCAGTATTTT
-	TRBV21-1	TRBJ2-1	-	CASSPPGRALSSYNEQFF	TGTGCCAGCAGCCCCCCCGGGAGAGCTTTGAGCTCCTACAATGAGCAGTTCTTC
TRBD2	TRBV19	TRBJ2-3	-	CASSISSPGGLKISTDTQYF	TGTGCCAGTAGTATTAGTTCCCCGGGAGGACTGAAGATTAGCACAGATACGCAGTATTTT
TRBD1	TRBV29-1	TRBJ2-7	-	CSVRKTGAWADEQYF	TGCAGCGTTCGGAAAACAGGGGCCTGGGCGGACGAGCAGTACTTC
-	TRBV27	TRBJ1-5	-	CASSSYNRGNQPQHF	TGTGCCAGCAGTTCATATAACAGGGGCAATCAGCCCCAGCATTTT
TRBD1	TRBV24-1	TRBJ2-1	once	CATSDPDRGDNEQFF	TGTGCCACCAGTGATCCAGACAGGGGGGACAATGAGCAGTTCTTC
TRBD2	TRBV11-2	TRBJ2-1	-	CASSLGRSGRENEQFF	TGTGCCAGCAGCTTAGGTCGTAGCGGGAGAGAAAATGAGCAGTTCTTC
-	TRBV11-2	TRBJ2-3	-	CASSFDSNTQYF	TGTGCCAGCAGCTTCGACTCAAATACGCAGTATTTT
TRBD1	TRBV19	TRBJ2-7	-	CASSSGTGDYEQYF	TGTGCCAGTAGTTCCGGGACAGGGGATTACGAGCAGTACTTC
-	TRBV9	TRBJ2-6	-	CASSVVVQGGNRPGANVLTF	TGTGCCAGCAGCGTAGTCGTTCAGGGAGGTAACCGGCCTGGGGCCAACGTCCTGACTTTC
-	TRBV6-6	TRBJ1-5	-	CASSYSIAGSNQPQHF	TGTGCCAGCAGTTACTCGATTGCGGGGAGCAATCAGCCCCAGCATTTT
-	TRBV7-2	TRBJ1-1	once	CASSLDRRDEAFF	TGTGCCAGCAGCTTAGATCGCAGGGATGAAGCTTTCTTT
-	TRBV9	TRBJ1-3	-	CASSVAGENTIYF	TGTGCCAGCAGCGTAGCAGGGGAAAACACCATATATTTT
-	TRBV20-1	TRBJ2-5	-	CSASWAGASQETQYF	TGCAGTGCTAGTTGGGCGGGGGCGTCTCAAGAGACCCAGTACTTC
TRBD1	TRBV25-1	TRBJ2-3	-	CASSARDRRAQISHYF	TGTGCCAGCAGCGCCCGGGACAGACGAGCACAGATATCGCATTATTTT
TRBD2	TRBV7-7	TRBJ2-1	-	CASSLGTSGINEQFF	TGTGCTAGCAGTCTTGGGACTAGCGGGATCAATGAGCAGTTCTTC
-	TRBV10-1	TRBJ2-1	once	CSGLRDEQFF	TGCTCCGGTTTGAGAGATGAGCAGTTCTTC
-	TRBV7-9	TRBJ1-4	-	CASSIDRRANEKLFF	TGTGCCAGCAGCATAGACAGGAGGGCTAATGAAAAACTGTTTTTT
-	TRBV9	TRBJ1-1	-	CASSVDGRNTEAFF	TGTGCCAGCAGCGTAGATGGGAGAAACACTGAAGCTTTCTTT
TRBD1	TRBV9	TRBJ2-7	-	CASSAGTGSGEQYF	TGTGCCAGCAGCGCCGGGACAGGGTCGGGCGAGCAGTACTTC
-	TRBV5-4	TRBJ2-2	-	CASSLVNSSPGELFF	TGTGCCAGCAGCCTCGTTAATAGCTCGCCCGGGGAGCTGTTTTTT
-	TRBV10-2	TRBJ2-7	-	CASRSRTGRGLSYEQYF	TGCGCCAGCAGAAGTCGGACAGGGAGGGGACTTTCCTACGAGCAGTACTTC